The clone carrying this TCR beta chain was found once. These data come from a study of blood T cell repertoires in COVID-19. As for the study in general: There were acute and convalescent COVID-19 samples, and they came from the United States, Italy and Spain. T cells, B-cell-depleted T cells, or PBMCs supplied cDNA or gDNA.

The CDR3 is made up of 16 amino acids. The germline V gene has CDR1 MGHRA and CDR2 YSYEKL. The trim removed 0 bases at V and 2 bases at J, leaving 4 bases unmatched. Seattle patient enrollment occurred during active infection, with longitudinal follow-up thereafter. How the authors handled the data: Reference gene primers were amplified, and this amplification served to estimate nucleated cell counts. Assay used: immunoSEQ multiplex PCR; TCRdb lists only in-frame clones, some missing. V and J calls and clone size come straight from that table; D and trimming were deduced from the DNA. The sample carries some 70,000 clones, approximately 86% recorded once.

The chain is built from TRBV4-1 and TRBJ2-1, with 7 bases lining up with TRBD1. The source is a man aged 40-55 years with COVID-19, enrolled during active disease. Material for sequencing was peripheral blood. For the CDR3, the DNA is TGCGCCAGCAGCCAAGAAAACAGGGGCACCTACAATGAGCAGTTCTTC. It translates to CASSQENRGTYNEQFF.